The text below deals with one TCR beta chain. These data come from a study of blood T cell repertoires in COVID-19. Study background: The samples span acute and convalescent COVID-19 from the United States, Italy and Spain. T cells, B-cell-depleted T cells, or PBMCs provided the cDNA or gDNA that served as material.

This CDR3 has 14 residues. Germline V CDR1 and CDR2: SGDLS, YYNGEE. With 0 bases removed from V and 5 bases from J, the gap between germline ends came to 11 bases. As processed by the authors: How many nucleated cells were present was estimated from reference gene primer amplification. Measured with immunoSEQ multiplex PCR; TCRdb has only the in-frame clones, and not every one. From that table come the V and J calls and clone size; the DNA was used to work out D and trimming. The sample carries tens of thousands of clones, roughly 87% recorded once. The chain links TRBV9 to TRBJ1-1, with D possibly matching TRBD1 (6 bases). The TCR originated in a man older than 75 in a cohort sampled during active COVID-19. Sample: peripheral blood. CDR3 bases: TGTGCCAGCAGCGTAGGGGGGCTAGGGACTGAAGCTTTCTTT. Translating gives CASSVGGLGTEAFF.